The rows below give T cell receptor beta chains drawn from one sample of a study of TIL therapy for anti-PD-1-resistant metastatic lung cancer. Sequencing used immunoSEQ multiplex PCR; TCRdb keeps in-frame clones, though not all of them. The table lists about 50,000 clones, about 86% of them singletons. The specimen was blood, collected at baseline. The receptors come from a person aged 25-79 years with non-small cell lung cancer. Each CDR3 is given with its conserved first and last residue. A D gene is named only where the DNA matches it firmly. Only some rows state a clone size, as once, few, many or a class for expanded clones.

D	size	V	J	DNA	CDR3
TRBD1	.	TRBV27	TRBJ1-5	TGTGCCAGCAGTCCACGGACAGGGAGGGGGAACAATCAGCCCCAGCATTTT	CASSPRTGRGNNQPQHF
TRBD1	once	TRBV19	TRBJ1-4	TGTGCCAGTTCGCGACAGGGGTTCGCTGAAAAACTGTTTTTT	CASSRQGFAEKLFF
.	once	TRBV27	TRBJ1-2	TGTGCCAGCAGCCCTTCCCCGGGAGGGGGTGGCTACACCTTC	CASSPSPGGGGYTF
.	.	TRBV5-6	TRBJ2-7	TGTGCCAGCAGCTTCTCCCCGGACATACAGCTCTACGAGCAGTACTTC	CASSFSPDIQLYEQYF
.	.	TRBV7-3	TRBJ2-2	TGTGCCAGCAGCCTCGCGAGCGGGAACACCGGGGAGCTGTTTTTT	CASSLASGNTGELFF
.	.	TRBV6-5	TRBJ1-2	TGTGCCAGCAGCCCAAGCCCAGGGGCCTTCTATGGCTACACCTTC	CASSPSPGAFYGYTF
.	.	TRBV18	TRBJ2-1	TGTGCCAGCTCACCCACCCCGACTCACAGCTCCTACAATGAGCAGTTCTTC	CASSPTPTHSSYNEQFF
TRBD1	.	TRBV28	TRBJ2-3	TGTGCCAGCAGTCGCCAGGTCACAGGGGCCACAGATACGCAGTATTTT	CASSRQVTGATDTQYF
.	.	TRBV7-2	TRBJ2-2	TGTGCCAGCAGCTTATTCTCCCCAGGGCACACCGGGGAGCTGTTTTTT	CASSLFSPGHTGELFF
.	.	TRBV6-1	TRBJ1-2	TGTGCCAGCAGTGAACCCCCAGGCGGTTATGGCTACACCTTC	CASSEPPGGYGYTF
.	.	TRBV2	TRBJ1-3	TGTGCCAGCAGTGCTCACAGGAGCTCTGGAAACACCATATATTTT	CASSAHRSSGNTIYF
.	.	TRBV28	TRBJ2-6	TGTGCCAGCACCCGGGACGGGACCTTCTCTGGGGCCAACGTCCTGACTTTC	CASTRDGTFSGANVLTF
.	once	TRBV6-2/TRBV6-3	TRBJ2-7	TGTGCCAGCAGTTACTCGACGGGAATTTACGAGCAGTACTTC	CASSYSTGIYEQYF
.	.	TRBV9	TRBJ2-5	TGTGCCAGCAGCGGAACTAGTCAAGAGACCCAGTACTTC	CASSGTSQETQYF
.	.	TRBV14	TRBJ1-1	TGTGCCAGCAGCCAAGGGAGGAGGGCAAACACTGAAGCTTTCTTT	CASSQGRRANTEAFF
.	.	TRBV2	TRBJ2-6	TGTGCCAGCAGTGACGACAGACCTGGGGCCAACGTCCTGACTTTC	CASSDDRPGANVLTF
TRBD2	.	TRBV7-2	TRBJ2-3	TGTGCCAGCAGCTTAGCCCTAGCGGCTTACACAGATACGCAGTATTTT	CASSLALAAYTDTQYF
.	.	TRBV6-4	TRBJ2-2	TGTGCCAGCAGTGAGGGACACACCGGGGAGCTGTTTTTT	CASSEGHTGELFF
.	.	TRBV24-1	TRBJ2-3	TGTGCCACCAGTGACCCCGGGACTCTAGGGGATACGCAGTATTTT	CATSDPGTLGDTQYF
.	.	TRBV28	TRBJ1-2	TGTGCCAGCACCCCAGACGGGGGTCGCTACACCTTC	CASTPDGGRYTF
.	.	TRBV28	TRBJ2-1	TGTGCCAGCAGTTCTACAAAGAGCTCCTACAATGAGCAGTTCTTC	CASSSTKSSYNEQFF
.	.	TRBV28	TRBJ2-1	TGTGCCAGCAGTCTTATGTACAATGAGCAGTTCTTC	CASSLMYNEQFF
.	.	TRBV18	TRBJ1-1	TGTGCCAGCTCACCTGGGACACAGAACACTGAAGCTTTCTTT	CASSPGTQNTEAFF
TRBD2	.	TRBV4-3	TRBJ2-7	TGCGCCAGCAGCCCGGGACTAGCGGGAGGGCCCTACGAGCAGTACTTC	CASSPGLAGGPYEQYF
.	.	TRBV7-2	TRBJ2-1	TGTGCCAGCAGCCCCCGGACCGGGTTCCCCTACAATGAGCAGTTCTTC	CASSPRTGFPYNEQFF
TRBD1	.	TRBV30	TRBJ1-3	TGTGCCTGGAGTTTAAGGGGGCAGAACCCGAACACCATATATTTT	CAWSLRGQNPNTIYF